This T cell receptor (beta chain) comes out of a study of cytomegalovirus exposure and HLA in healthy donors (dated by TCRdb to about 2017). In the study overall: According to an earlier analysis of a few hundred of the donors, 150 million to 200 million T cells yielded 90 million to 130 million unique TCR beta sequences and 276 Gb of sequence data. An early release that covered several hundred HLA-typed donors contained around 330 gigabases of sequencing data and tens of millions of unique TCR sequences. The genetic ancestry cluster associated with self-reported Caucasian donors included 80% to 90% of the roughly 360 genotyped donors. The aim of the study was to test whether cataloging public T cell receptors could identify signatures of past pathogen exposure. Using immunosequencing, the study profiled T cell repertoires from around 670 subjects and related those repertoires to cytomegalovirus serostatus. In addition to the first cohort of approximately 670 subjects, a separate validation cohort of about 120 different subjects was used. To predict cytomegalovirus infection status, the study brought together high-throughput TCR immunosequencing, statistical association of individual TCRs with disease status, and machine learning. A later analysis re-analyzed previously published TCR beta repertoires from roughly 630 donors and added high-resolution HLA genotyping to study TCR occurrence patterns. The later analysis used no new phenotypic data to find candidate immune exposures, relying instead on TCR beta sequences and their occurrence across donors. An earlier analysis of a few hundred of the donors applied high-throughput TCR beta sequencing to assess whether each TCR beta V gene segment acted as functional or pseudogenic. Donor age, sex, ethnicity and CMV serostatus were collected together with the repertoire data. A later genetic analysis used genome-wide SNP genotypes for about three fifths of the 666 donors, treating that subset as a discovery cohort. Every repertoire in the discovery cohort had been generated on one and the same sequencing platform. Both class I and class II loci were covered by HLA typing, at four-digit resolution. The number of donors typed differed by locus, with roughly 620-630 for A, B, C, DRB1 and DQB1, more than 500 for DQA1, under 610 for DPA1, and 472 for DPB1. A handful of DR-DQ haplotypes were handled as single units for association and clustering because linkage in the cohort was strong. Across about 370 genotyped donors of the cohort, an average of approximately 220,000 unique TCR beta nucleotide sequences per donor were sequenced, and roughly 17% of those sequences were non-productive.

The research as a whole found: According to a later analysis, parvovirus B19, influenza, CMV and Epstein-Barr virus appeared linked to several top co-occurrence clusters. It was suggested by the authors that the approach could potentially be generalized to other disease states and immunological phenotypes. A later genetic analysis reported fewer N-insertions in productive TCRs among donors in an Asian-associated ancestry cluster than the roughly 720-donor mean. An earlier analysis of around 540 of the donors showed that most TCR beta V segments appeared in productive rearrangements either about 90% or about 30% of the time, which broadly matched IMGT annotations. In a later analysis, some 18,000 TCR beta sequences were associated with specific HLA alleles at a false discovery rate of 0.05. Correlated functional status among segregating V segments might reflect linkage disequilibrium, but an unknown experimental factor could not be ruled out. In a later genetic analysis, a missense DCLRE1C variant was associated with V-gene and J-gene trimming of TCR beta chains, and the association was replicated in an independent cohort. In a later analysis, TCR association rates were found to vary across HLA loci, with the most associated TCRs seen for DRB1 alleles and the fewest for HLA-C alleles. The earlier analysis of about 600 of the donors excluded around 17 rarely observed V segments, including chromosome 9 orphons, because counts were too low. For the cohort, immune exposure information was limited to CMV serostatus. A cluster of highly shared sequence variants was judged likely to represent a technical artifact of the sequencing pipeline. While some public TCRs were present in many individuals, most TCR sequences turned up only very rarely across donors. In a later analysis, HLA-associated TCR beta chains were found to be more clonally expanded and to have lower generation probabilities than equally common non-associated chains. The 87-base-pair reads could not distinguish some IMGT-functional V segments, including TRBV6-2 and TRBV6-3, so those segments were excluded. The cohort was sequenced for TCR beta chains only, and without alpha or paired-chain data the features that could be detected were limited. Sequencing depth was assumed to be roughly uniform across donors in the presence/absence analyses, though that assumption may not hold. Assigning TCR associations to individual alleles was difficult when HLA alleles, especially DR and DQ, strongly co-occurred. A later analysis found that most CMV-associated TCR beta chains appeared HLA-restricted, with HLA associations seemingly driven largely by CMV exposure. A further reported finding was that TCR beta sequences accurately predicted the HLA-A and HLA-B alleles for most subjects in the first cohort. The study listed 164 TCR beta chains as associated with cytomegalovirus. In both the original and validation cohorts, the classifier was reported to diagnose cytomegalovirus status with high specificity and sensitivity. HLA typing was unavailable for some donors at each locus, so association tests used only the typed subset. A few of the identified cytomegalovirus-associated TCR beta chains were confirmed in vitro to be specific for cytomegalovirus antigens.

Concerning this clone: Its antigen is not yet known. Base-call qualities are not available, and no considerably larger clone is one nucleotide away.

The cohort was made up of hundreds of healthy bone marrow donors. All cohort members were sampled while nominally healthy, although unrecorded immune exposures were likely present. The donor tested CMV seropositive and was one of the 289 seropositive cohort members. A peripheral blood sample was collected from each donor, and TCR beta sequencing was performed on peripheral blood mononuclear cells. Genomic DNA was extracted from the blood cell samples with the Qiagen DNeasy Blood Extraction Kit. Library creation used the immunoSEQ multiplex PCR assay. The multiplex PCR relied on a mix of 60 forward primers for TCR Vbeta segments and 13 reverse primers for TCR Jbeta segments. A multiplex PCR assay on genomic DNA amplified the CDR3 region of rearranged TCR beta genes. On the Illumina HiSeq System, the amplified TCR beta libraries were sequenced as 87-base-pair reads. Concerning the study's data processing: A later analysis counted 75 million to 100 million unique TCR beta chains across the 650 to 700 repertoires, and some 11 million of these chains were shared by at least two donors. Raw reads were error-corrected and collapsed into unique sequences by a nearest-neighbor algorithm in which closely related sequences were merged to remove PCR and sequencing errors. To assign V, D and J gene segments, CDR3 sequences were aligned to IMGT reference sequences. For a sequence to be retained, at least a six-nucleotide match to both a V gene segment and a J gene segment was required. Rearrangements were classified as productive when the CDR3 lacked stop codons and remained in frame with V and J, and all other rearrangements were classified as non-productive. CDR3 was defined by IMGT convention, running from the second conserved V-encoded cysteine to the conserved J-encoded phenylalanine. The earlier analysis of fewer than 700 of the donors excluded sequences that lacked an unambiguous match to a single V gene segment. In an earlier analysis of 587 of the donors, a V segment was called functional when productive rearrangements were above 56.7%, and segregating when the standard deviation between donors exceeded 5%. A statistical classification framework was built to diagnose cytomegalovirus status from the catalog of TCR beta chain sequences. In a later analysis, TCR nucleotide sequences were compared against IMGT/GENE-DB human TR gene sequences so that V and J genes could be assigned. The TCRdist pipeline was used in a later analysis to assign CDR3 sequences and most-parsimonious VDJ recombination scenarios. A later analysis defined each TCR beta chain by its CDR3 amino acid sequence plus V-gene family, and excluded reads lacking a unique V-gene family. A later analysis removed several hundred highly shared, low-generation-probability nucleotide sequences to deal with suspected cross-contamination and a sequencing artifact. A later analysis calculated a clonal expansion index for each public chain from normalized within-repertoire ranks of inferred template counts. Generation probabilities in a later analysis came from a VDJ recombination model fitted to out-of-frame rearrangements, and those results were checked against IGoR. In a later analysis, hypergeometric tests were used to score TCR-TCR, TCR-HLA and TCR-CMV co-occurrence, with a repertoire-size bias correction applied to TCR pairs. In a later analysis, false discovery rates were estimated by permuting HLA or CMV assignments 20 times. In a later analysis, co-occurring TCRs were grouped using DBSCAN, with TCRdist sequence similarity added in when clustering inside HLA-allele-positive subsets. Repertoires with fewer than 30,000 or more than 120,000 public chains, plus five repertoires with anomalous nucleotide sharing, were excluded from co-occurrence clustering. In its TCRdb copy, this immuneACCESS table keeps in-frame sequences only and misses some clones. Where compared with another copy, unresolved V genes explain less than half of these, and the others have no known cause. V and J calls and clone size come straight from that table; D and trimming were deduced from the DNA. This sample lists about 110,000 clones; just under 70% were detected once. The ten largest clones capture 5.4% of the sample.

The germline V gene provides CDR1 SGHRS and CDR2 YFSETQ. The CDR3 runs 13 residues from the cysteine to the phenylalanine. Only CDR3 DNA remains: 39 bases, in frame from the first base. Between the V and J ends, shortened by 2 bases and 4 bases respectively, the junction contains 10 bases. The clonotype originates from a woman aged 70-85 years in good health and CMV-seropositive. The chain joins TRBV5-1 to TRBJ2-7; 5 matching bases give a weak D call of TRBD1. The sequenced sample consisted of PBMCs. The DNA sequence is TGCGCCAGCAGCTTTGACAGACCGTACGAGCAGTACTTC. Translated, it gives CASSFDRPYEQYF.